Each of the 21 T cell receptor beta chains below was sequenced from the same sample in a study of blood T cell repertoires in COVID-19. The method was immunoSEQ multiplex PCR; TCRdb's version includes in-frame clones alone and lacks a portion of them. The sample has around 63,000 clones; around 80% are singletons. Sequencing was carried out using peripheral blood. The receptors originated from a human donor in a cohort sampled during active COVID-19.

V and J are TRBV6-5 and TRBJ1-2, with TRBD1 identical over 10 bases. CDR1 is MNHEY and CDR2 is SVGAGI in the germline V gene. V trimming: 5 bases; J trimming: 1 base; junction bases outside the gene matches: 4. The CDR3 is 15 residues long. The CDR3 region has the DNA TGTGCCAGCAGTCTGCGGACAGGGGGTAACTATGGCTACACCTTC. Translating it yields CASSLRTGGNYGYTF.

This sequence joins TRBV4-1 and TRBJ2-7; TRBD2 is a possible D gene (5 bases). The V gene's germline CDR1 is MGHRA and CDR2 YSYEKL. V dropped 1 base and J dropped 6 bases, with 13 bases sitting between them. This CDR3 comprises 14 residues. DNA for the CDR3: TGCGCCAGCAGCCAAGTTCTAGCTGTAGGCGAGCAGTACTTC. It translates to CASSQVLAVGEQYF.

The chain has TRBV28 and TRBJ2-2; 7 nucleotides line up with TRBD1. This CDR3 contains 14 residues. CDR1 is MDHEN, CDR2 SYDVKM, per germline. The ends lost 3 bases at V and 10 bases at J; junction bases unmatched: 8. The CDR3 loop is CASSFLTGLEELFF. As DNA, the CDR3 is TGTGCCAGCAGTTTCTTGACAGGGTTGGAGGAGCTGTTTTTT.

The rearrangement uses TRBV6-2 or TRBV6-3 and TRBJ2-7, with D possibly matching TRBD1 (6 bases). The CDR3 consists of 13 residues. Germline V CDR1 and CDR2: MNHEY, SVGEGT. V dropped 4 bases and J dropped 6 bases, with 13 bases sitting between them. This CDR3 reads CASSSRGVSEQYF. CDR3 sequence (DNA): TGTGCCAGCAGTTCCAGGGGAGTAAGCGAGCAGTACTTC.

The chain joins TRBV7-2 to TRBJ1-1; D is unclear. V was cut by 5 bases and J by 4 bases, with 14 bases left in between. The length of the CDR3 is 14 residues. Germline CDR1 and CDR2: SGHTA and FQGNSA. CDR3 in DNA: TGTGCCAGCAGCCTCTTCAGACAAGTCACTGAAGCTTTCTTT. It yields the protein CASSLFRQVTEAFF.

The chain combines TRBV7-6 with TRBJ2-5; tentatively, D is TRBD1 (5 bases). CDR3 length: 18 amino acids. Germline V gives CDR1 SGHVS, CDR2 FNYEAQ. Deletions cut 0 bases from V and 0 bases from J, with 17 bases between. This CDR3 reads CASSLAISSPGYQETQYF. The DNA of the CDR3 is TGTGCCAGCAGCTTAGCGATTTCCTCCCCAGGGTACCAAGAGACCCAGTACTTC.

The chain combines TRBV9 with TRBJ2-3; 7 bases line up with TRBD1. CDR1 and CDR2 (germline): SGDLS, YYNGEE. The CDR3 runs 15 residues. The ends lost 4 bases at V and 2 bases at J; junction bases unmatched: 7. This chain's CDR3 is CASSFSGQYTDTQYF. DNA for the CDR3: TGTGCCAGCAGCTTTTCGGGACAGTACACAGATACGCAGTATTTT.

V usage is TRBV21-1 and J usage is TRBJ2-6; the table's D call, TRBD1, was not checked against the DNA. TRBV21-1 is deemed a pseudogene. The CDR3 extends over 23 amino acids. The CDR3 DNA follows: TGTGCCAGCAGCAACCCTTTAGGGACAGGGCGCGGTCTCGATCTCTCTGGGGCCAACGTCCTGACTTTC. It codes for CASSNPLGTGRGLDLSGANVLTF.

J is TRBJ2-1 and V is TRBV6-6, with TRBD1 matching over 8 bases. This CDR3 comprises 13 residues. Germline V CDR1 and CDR2: MNHNY, SVGAGI (reference sequence). The V gene end was trimmed by 4 bases and the J gene end by 8 bases; junction bases not matched to a gene: 4. The CDR3 sequence is CASSFLQGDEQFF. In nucleotides, the CDR3 is TGTGCCAGCAGTTTCCTACAGGGGGATGAGCAGTTCTTC.

The V and J genes are TRBV7-9 and TRBJ1-5; D gene unclear. Germline assignment: CDR1 SEHNR and CDR2 FQNEAQ (reference sequence). This CDR3 is 12 amino acids long. V was cut by 5 bases and J by 3 bases, with 5 bases left in between. In DNA form, the CDR3 reads TGTGCCAGCAGCGACAACAATCAGCCCCAGCATTTT. It specifies CASSDNNQPQHF. The variable domain in full, completed from reference TRBV7-9 and TRBJ1-5, reads DTGVSQNPRHKITKRGQNVTFRCDPISEHNRLYWYRQTLGQGPEFLTYFQNEAQLEKSRLLSDRFSAERPKGSFSTLEIQRTEQGDSAMYLCASSDNNQPQHFGDGTRLSIL.

This clone was seen only a few times. The chain is built from TRBV12-5 and TRBJ1-4; D may be TRBD1 (6 bases). The CDR3 extends over 13 amino acids. The V gene lost 7 bases and the J gene lost 10 bases, with 16 bases spanning the gap. The germline V gene encodes CDR1 LGHNT and CDR2 FRNRAP. CDR3 in DNA: TGTGCTAGTGACCTCGGGACAAGTCGAAAACTGTTTTTT. Amino acids: CASDLGTSRKLFF.

The chain recombines TRBV18 with TRBJ2-7; 9 bases line up with TRBD1. CDR1 is KGHSH and CDR2 is LQKENI in the germline V gene. The CDR3 runs 13 residues. With 5 bases clipped from V and 2 bases from J, the junction kept 1 base outside the gene matches. The CDR3 DNA reads TGTGCCAGCTCAGGGACAGGGACCTACGAGCAGTACTTC. Protein: CASSGTGTYEQYF.

The V gene is TRBV7-3, the J gene TRBJ2-1; D is possibly TRBD2 (5 bases). V lost 4 bases, J lost 10 bases, and 14 bases lay in between. The CDR3 loop spans 13 amino acids. The germline V gene has CDR1 SGHTA and CDR2 FQGTGA. CDR3 loop: CASSSSPSGEQFF. DNA of the CDR3: TGTGCCAGCAGCTCTTCCCCTTCGGGGGAGCAGTTCTTC.

The V gene is TRBV18, the J gene TRBJ2-1; 8 nucleotides align to TRBD2. The CDR3 is made up of 16 amino acids. The J segment lost 9 bases and the V segment lost 6 bases, leaving 16 bases of the junction unmatched. CDR1 and CDR2 (germline): KGHSH, LQKENI. DNA for the CDR3: TGTGCCAGCTCCGCGCAAACTGCGGGAGGAGAAGGTGAGCAGTTCTTC. Translating it yields CASSAQTAGGEGEQFF. Complete variable domain (other parts from reference TRBV18 and TRBJ2-1): NAGVMQNPRHLVRRRGQEARLRCSPMKGHSHVYWYRQLPEEGLKFMVYLQKENIIDESGMPKERFSAEFPKEGPSILRIQQVVRGDSAAYFCASSAQTAGGEGEQFFGPGTRLTVL.

V gene TRBV7-6 combines with J gene TRBJ2-7, with TRBD2 matching 11 bases. The CDR3 spans 13 residues. V gave up 2 bases and J gave up 10 bases; unmatched junction bases: 4. CDR1 is SGHVS, CDR2 FNYEAQ, per germline. The CDR3 region is CASSLKGTSGQYF. Written as DNA, the CDR3 is TGTGCCAGCAGCTTAAAGGGGACTAGCGGACAGTACTTC.

This chain connects TRBV4-1 to TRBJ2-1, with 9 nucleotides matching TRBD2. With V trimmed by 4 bases and J by 7 bases, 14 bases remained unmatched. CDR3 length equals 17 residues. Germline values: CDR1 MGHRA, CDR2 YSYEKL. The CDR3 loop is CASSRSRGSGSSNEQFF. In DNA, the CDR3 is TGCGCCAGCAGCCGAAGTCGAGGTAGCGGGAGTTCTAATGAGCAGTTCTTC.

The V gene is TRBV10-2, the J gene TRBJ2-5; D remains ambiguous. The V and J ends lost 2 bases and 5 bases respectively, with 18 bases between them. The CDR3 spans 16 residues. CDR1 is WSHSY, CDR2 SAAADI, per germline. The CDR3 bases are TGCGCCAGCAGTGAGCCGACTCGTAGGCAGTTGGAGACCCAGTACTTC. Residues: CASSEPTRRQLETQYF.

V gene TRBV19 combines with J gene TRBJ1-3; 8 positions match TRBD1. Germline loops: CDR1 LNHDA, CDR2 SQIVND (reference sequence). CDR3 length: 14 residues. V gave up 8 bases and J gave up 4 bases; unmatched junction bases: 7. CDR3 nucleotides: TGTGCCAGTCGTGACAGGGGTGACGGAAACACCATATATTTT. As protein: CASRDRGDGNTIYF.

This clone was counted between two and nine times. J is TRBJ1-6 and V is TRBV2; D call uncertain. Germline V lookup: CDR1 SNHLY, CDR2 FYNNEI. The CDR3 extends over 12 amino acids. The V end lost 4 bases, the J end lost 9 bases, and 7 bases lay between the germline ends. The CDR3 coding sequence is TGTGCCAGCAGTGTCGTTAGTTCACCCCTCCACTTT. It specifies CASSVVSSPLHF.

Here the CDR3 reads CASRHTGAQAGYTF. In DNA form, the CDR3 reads TGTGCCAGCAGACACACAGGGGCGCAGGCGGGCTACACCTTC. The J gene is TRBJ1-2, the V gene TRBV27; TRBD1 aligns across 7 bases. V lost 6 bases and J lost 8; bases outside the gene matches: 12. CDR3 length: 14 residues. The germline V gene has CDR1 MNHEY and CDR2 SMNVEV (reference sequence).

This chain joins TRBV6-5 and TRBJ2-7; D not resolved. Germline values: CDR1 MNHEY, CDR2 SVGAGI. Deletions cut 2 bases from V and 1 base from J, with 9 bases between. The CDR3 loop spans 14 amino acids. The CDR3 region has the DNA TGTGCCAGCAGTTACGACTCGCTGTCCTACGAGCAGTACTTC. The encoded protein is CASSYDSLSYEQYF.